These 8 T cell receptor beta chains came from one sample sequenced in a study of blood T cell repertoires in COVID-19 (dated by TCRdb to about 2020). The library was produced with the immunoSEQ multiplex PCR assay. TCRdb provides this immuneACCESS table in a form limited to in-frame rearrangements. Some clones are lacking; in checked studies, under half of them reflect an unresolved V gene, and why the rest are absent is not known. In this sample the table shows 300,000 to 350,000 clones, 87% of which occur a single time. The ten biggest clones cover approximately 2.4% of the sample. The sequencing input was peripheral blood. These receptors were taken from a young man with active or convalescent COVID-19.

This clone was picked up a small number of times. The J gene is TRBJ2-7, the V gene TRBV5-1, with D maybe TRBD2 (6 bases). Germline lookup yields CDR1 SGHRS and CDR2 YFSETQ. The CDR3 has 14 residues. Trimming shortened V by 1 base and J by 3 bases, and 11 bases separated the two germline ends. The DNA of the CDR3 is TGCGCCAGCAGCTTGCTCGGGAGAGGCTACGAGCAGTACTTC. It yields the protein CASSLLGRGYEQYF.

This chain joins TRBV21-1 and TRBJ1-2; TRBD1, as called in the table, went unchecked against the DNA. TRBV21-1 is a documented pseudogene. This CDR3 contains 17 residues. CDR3 in amino acids: CASSKTNEGQGDYGYTF. The CDR3 DNA sequence: TGTGCCAGCAGCAAAACGAACGAAGGACAGGGGGACTATGGCTACACCTTC.

J is TRBJ2-7 and V is TRBV7-9, with unresolved D. Germline CDR1 and CDR2: SEHNR and FQNEAQ (reference sequence). Trimming left V 5 bases short and J 2 bases short, with 13 bases between. The CDR3 runs 14 residues. DNA for the CDR3: TGTGCCAGCAGCCTAACCGACAAGACCTACGAGCAGTACTTC. The encoded protein is CASSLTDKTYEQYF.

V and J are TRBV6-6 and TRBJ1-4; possible D gene TRBD1, 5 bases. The CDR3 loop spans 15 amino acids. V was pared by 5 bases and J by 5 bases, with 15 bases between. Germline loops: CDR1 MNHNY, CDR2 SVGAGI (reference sequence). The CDR3 DNA reads as TGTGCCAGCAGTCTTCCCCGCGGGGGAAATGAAAAACTGTTTTTT. Protein product: CASSLPRGGNEKLFF.

J is TRBJ2-7 and V is TRBV7-9, with TRBD1 as a possible D gene (5 bases). The germline CDR1 and CDR2 sequences are SEHNR and FQNEAQ (reference sequence). Trimming took 3 bases from V and 0 from J, leaving 9 bases between them. This CDR3 has 14 residues. The CDR3 coding sequence is TGTGCCAGCAGCTTGGGGCGTAACTCCTACGAGCAGTACTTC. It yields the protein CASSLGRNSYEQYF. The variable domain in full, with the rest retrieved from reference TRBV7-9 and TRBJ2-7, is DTGVSQNPRHKITKRGQNVTFRCDPISEHNRLYWYRQTLGQGPEFLTYFQNEAQLEKSRLLSDRFSAERPKGSFSTLEIQRTEQGDSAMYLCASSLGRNSYEQYFGPGTRLTVT.

The chain recombines TRBV27 with TRBJ1-2; 9 bases line up with TRBD1. Germline values: CDR1 MNHEY, CDR2 SMNVEV (reference sequence). The CDR3 is made up of 15 amino acids. V trimming: 0 bases; J trimming: 5 bases; junction bases outside the gene matches: 4. This CDR3 reads CASSLSGQGRYGYTF. For the CDR3, the DNA is TGTGCCAGCAGTTTATCGGGACAGGGCCGATATGGCTACACCTTC.

This chain links TRBV19 with TRBJ2-2, with 7 positions matching TRBD1. The V and J ends lost 7 bases and 0 bases, in that order; junction bases with no gene match: 2. This CDR3 contains 14 residues. Germline CDR1 and CDR2: LNHDA and SQIVND (reference sequence). The CDR3 here is CASTTGANTGELFF. The CDR3 DNA is TGTGCCAGTACTACAGGGGCGAACACCGGGGAGCTGTTTTTT.

This chain connects TRBV11-2 to TRBJ2-3, with 7 bases that match TRBD2. The trim removed 5 bases at V and 2 bases at J, leaving 13 bases unmatched. This CDR3 contains 17 residues. Germline V gene sequence: CDR1 SGHAT, CDR2 FQNNGV. In DNA form, the CDR3 reads TGTGCCAGCAGCCACCGGTTGCGGGGGACTTACACAGATACGCAGTATTTT. It translates to CASSHRLRGTYTDTQYF. Supplemented by reference TRBV11-2 and TRBJ2-3, the full variable domain reads EAGVAQSPRYKIIEKRQSVAFWCNPISGHATLYWYQQILGQGPKLLIQFQNNGVVDDSQLPKDRFSAERLKGVDSTLKIQPAKLEDSAVYLCASSHRLRGTYTDTQYFGPGTRLTVL.